This TCR beta chain was obtained from a study of blood T cell repertoires in COVID-19. The assay was immunoSEQ multiplex PCR, and TCRdb's table has in-frame clones only and misses some. Of approximately 180,000 clones listed, more than 75% are singletons. The TCR originated in a person aged 70 to 85 with COVID-19, enrolled during active disease. Specimen: peripheral blood.

The CDR3 nucleotides read TGTGCCAGCAGCTTGGAGGGGGCTGTTGGCTACACCTTC. Translated, it gives CASSLEGAVGYTF. The V gene is TRBV5-6, the J gene TRBJ1-2; 7 positions match TRBD1. The CDR3 is made up of 13 amino acids. Germline trimming cut 0 bases from V and 7 bases from J; bases unmatched to any gene: 3. Germline V gene sequence: CDR1 SGHDT, CDR2 YYEEEE.